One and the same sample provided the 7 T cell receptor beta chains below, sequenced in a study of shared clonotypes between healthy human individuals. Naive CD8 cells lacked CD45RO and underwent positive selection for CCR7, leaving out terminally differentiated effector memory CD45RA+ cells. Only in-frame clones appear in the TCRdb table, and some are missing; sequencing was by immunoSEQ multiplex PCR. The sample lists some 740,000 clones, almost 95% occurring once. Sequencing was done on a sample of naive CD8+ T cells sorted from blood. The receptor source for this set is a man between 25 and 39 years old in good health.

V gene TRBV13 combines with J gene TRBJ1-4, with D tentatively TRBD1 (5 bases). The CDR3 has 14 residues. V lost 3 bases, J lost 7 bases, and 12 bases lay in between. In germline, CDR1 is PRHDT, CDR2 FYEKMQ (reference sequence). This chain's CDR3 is CASSFGGDGEKLFF. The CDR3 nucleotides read TGTGCCAGCAGCTTCGGGGGTGATGGTGAAAAACTGTTTTTT.

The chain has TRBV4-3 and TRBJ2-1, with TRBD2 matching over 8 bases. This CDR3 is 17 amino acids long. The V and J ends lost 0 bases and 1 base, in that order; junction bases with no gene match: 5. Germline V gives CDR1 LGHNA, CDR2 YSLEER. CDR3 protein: CASSQDPASGSYNEQFF. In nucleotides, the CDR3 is TGCGCCAGCAGCCAAGATCCGGCTAGCGGGTCCTACAATGAGCAGTTCTTC.

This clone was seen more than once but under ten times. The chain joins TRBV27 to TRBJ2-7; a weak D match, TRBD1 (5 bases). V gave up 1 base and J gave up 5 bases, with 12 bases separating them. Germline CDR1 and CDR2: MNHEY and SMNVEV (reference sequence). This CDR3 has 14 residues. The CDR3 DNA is TGTGCCAGCAGTTTATTATGGGGCGGCGACGAGCAGTACTTC. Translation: CASSLLWGGDEQYF.

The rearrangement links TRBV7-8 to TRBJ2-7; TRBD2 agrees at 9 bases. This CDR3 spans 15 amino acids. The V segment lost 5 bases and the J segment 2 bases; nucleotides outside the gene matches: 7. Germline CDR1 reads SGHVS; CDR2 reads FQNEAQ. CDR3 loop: CASSARGRVPYEQYF. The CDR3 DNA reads TGTGCCAGCAGCGCACGCGGGAGGGTTCCCTACGAGCAGTACTTC.

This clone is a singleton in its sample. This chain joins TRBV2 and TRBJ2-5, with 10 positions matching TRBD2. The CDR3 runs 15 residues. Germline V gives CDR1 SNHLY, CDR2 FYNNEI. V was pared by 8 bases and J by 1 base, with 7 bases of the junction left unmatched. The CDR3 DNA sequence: TGTGCCAGCGTTAGACTAGCGGGCTCCCAAGAGACCCAGTACTTC. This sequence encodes CASVRLAGSQETQYF.

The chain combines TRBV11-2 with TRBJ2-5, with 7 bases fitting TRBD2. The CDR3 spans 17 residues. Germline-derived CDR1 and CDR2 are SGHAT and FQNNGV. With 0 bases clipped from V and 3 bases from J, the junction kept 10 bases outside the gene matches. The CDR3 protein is CASSLDLSGVFKETQYF. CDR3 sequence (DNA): TGTGCCAGCAGCTTAGATTTGAGCGGGGTATTTAAAGAGACCCAGTACTTC.

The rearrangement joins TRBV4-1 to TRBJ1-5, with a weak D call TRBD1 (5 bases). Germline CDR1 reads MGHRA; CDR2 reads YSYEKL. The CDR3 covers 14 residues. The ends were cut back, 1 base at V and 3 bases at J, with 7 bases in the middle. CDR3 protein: CASSQAGYNQPQHF. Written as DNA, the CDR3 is TGCGCCAGCAGCCAAGCAGGGTACAATCAGCCCCAGCATTTT.